This T cell receptor (beta chain) is drawn from a study of prognosis after radiotherapy for stage I lung cancer. Template was genomic DNA; TCR beta CDR3 amplified in two multiplex PCR rounds. The use of primers specific to each TRBV and TRBJ gene characterized first-round PCR. TCRdb fed the multiplex PCR reads into MiXCR, producing one record per CDR3 protein. The data contain more than 25,000 distinct CDR3 sequences, 25% to 40% of them singletons. This clonotype occurred a few times. Germline loops: CDR1 WNHNN, CDR2 SYGVQD (reference sequence). The V gene end was trimmed by 4 bases and the J gene end by 5 bases; junction bases not matched to a gene: 13. This CDR3 is 17 amino acids long.

The V and J genes are TRBV10-1 and TRBJ2-3; 9 nucleotides agree with TRBD1. Specimen: PBMCs, collected before or after stereotactic body radiation therapy (not recorded which). This clonotype was sampled from a donor over 45 with non-small cell lung cancer. The CDR3 region is CASSGTTGTGFEDTQYF. The CDR3 nucleotides read TGCGCCAGCAGTGGCACAACCGGGACAGGGTTTGAAGATACGCAGTATTTT.